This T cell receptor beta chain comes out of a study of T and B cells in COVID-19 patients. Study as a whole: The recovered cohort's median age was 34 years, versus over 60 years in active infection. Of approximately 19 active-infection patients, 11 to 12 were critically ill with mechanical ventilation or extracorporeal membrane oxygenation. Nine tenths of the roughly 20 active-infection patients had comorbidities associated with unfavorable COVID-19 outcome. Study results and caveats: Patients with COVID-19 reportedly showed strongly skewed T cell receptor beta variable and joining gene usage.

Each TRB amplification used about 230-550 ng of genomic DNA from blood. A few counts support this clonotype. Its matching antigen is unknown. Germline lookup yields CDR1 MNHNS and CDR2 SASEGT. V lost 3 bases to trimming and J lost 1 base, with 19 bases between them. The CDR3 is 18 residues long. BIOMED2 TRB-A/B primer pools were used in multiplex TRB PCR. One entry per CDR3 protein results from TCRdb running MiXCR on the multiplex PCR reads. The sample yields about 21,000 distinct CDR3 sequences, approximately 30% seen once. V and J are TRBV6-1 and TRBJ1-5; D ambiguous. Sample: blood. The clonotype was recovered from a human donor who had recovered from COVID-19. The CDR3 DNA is TGTGCCAGCAGTGAGCCTAGGAAGAGTCGGGTGAGCAATCAGCCCCAGCATTTT. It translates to CASSEPRKSRVSNQPQHF.